Below are 29 T cell receptor beta chains sequenced from a single sample in a study of T cells after yellow fever vaccination. TCRdb redid the calling of the 5' RACE reads with MiXCR, one entry per CDR3 protein. The top ten hold approximately 24% of the sample, which has about 300,000 distinct CDR3 sequences, 3% to 4.5% seen once. The specimen was PBMCs, collected 5 days after the yellow fever booster vaccination. The source is a man aged 18-30 years who received the YFV17D yellow fever vaccine.

V usage is TRBV20-1 and J usage is TRBJ1-4; no firm D call. Trimming took off 0 bases at V and 4 bases at J, with 9 bases between the two ends. The germline CDR1 and CDR2 sequences are DFQATT and SNEGSKA (reference sequence). This CDR3 contains 14 residues. As DNA, the CDR3 is TGCAGTGCTAGAGATCCCGGCCGTAATGAAAAACTGTTTTTT. It codes for CSARDPGRNEKLFF.

This chain connects TRBV28 to TRBJ2-3, with D perhaps matching TRBD2 (7 bases). Trimming shortened V by 3 bases and J by 2 bases, and 12 bases separated the two germline ends. CDR1 MDHEN and CDR2 SYDVKM come from the germline V gene. CDR3 length: 15 residues. The CDR3 loop reads CASSFRGAHTDTQYF. For the CDR3, the DNA is TGTGCCAGCAGTTTTCGGGGGGCACACACAGATACGCAGTATTTT.

The rearrangement uses TRBV7-8 and TRBJ2-7, with D possibly TRBD2 on 7 matching bases. The CDR3 runs to 16 residues. The germline CDR1 and CDR2 sequences are SGHVS and FQNEAQ. V dropped 6 bases and J dropped 2 bases, with 20 bases sitting between them. CDR3 sequence (DNA): TGTGCCAGCAGGAACAGGGAGGGGGGGAGGACCTACGAGCAGTACTTC. It encodes CASRNREGGRTYEQYF.

This clonotype was picked up many times. The chain has TRBV28 and TRBJ2-1, with no clear D. The CDR3 runs to 12 residues. Per the germline V gene, CDR1 is MDHEN and CDR2 is SYDVKM. Trimming took 2 bases from V and 5 from J, leaving 4 bases between them. The CDR3 nucleotides are TGTGCCAGCAGTTTACCCCACAATGAGCAGTTCTTC. It specifies CASSLPHNEQFF.

This clonotype has at least ten counts. The chain employs TRBV20-1 and TRBJ1-2, with TRBD1 matching 8 bases. The CDR3 is 16 residues long. Germline assignment: CDR1 DFQATT and CDR2 SNEGSKA (reference sequence). Unmatched junction bases numbered 19, after V lost 5 bases and J lost 8 bases. The CDR3 is CSAGPGQALLEGGYTF. In DNA, the CDR3 is TGCAGTGCTGGGCCGGGACAGGCCCTTTTAGAAGGGGGCTACACCTTC.

The chain carries TRBV5-1 and TRBJ1-5; 7 nucleotides line up with TRBD1. The V and J ends lost 1 base and 7 bases, in that order; junction bases with no gene match: 5. Germline CDR1 SGHRS, CDR2 YFSETQ. CDR3 length: 14 amino acids. Here the CDR3 DNA reads TGCGCCAGCAGCTTGCTTCAGGGGGGACAGCCCCAGCATTTT. Amino acid sequence: CASSLLQGGQPQHF.

This clonotype was recorded a few times. This chain joins TRBV5-1 and TRBJ2-7; perhaps TRBD2 as D (6 bases). There are 14 residues in the CDR3. Trimming removed 4 bases at V and 2 bases at J, with 13 bases between. Germline CDR1 is SGHRS and CDR2 is YFSETQ. This chain's CDR3 is CASSAGIQTYEQYF. The CDR3 nucleotides are TGCGCCAGCAGCGCGGGGATCCAGACCTACGAGCAGTACTTC.

This clonotype was seen repeatedly, ten times or more. This CDR3 is CSALEWDANYGYTF. The CDR3 region has the DNA TGCAGTGCTCTGGAGTGGGACGCGAATTATGGCTACACCTTC. This sequence joins TRBV20-1 and TRBJ1-2, with D perhaps matching TRBD1 (5 bases). CDR3 size: 14 residues. The germline V gene encodes CDR1 DFQATT and CDR2 SNEGSKA (reference sequence). Trimming cost V 5 bases and J 5 bases, with 18 bases left between them.

This clonotype came up many times. The V call is TRBV7-8, the J call TRBJ2-7; 11 bases agree with TRBD1. The CDR3 runs 17 residues. Germline loops: CDR1 SGHVS, CDR2 FQNEAQ. With 5 bases clipped from V and 0 bases from J, the junction kept 9 bases outside the gene matches. This chain's CDR3 is CASSRKTGQGVSYEQYF. CDR3 bases: TGTGCCAGCAGCCGGAAGACGGGACAGGGGGTCTCCTACGAGCAGTACTTC.

In nucleotides, the CDR3 is TGTGCCAGCAGTAGCGGGGGGCCTACCTACAATGAGCAGTTCTTC. It yields the protein CASSSGGPTYNEQFF. The chain joins TRBV6-2 or TRBV6-3 to TRBJ2-1; 9 bases align to TRBD2. The CDR3 contains 15 residues. Trimming cost V 5 bases and J 2 bases; bases outside gene matches: 4. The germline CDR1 and CDR2 sequences are MNHEY and SVGEGT.

The V gene is TRBV29-1, the J gene TRBJ2-5, with D possibly TRBD2 on 6 matching bases. V lost 6 bases and J lost 5, with 19 bases in between. The CDR3 spans 14 residues. Germline CDR1 reads SQVTM; CDR2 reads ANQGSEA. In DNA form, the CDR3 reads TGCAGCGTCGAAAAGACTAGGAATGGGGAGACCCAGTACTTC. Translating gives CSVEKTRNGETQYF.

This clonotype was seen more than once but under ten times. The chain recombines TRBV27 with TRBJ2-1, with a tentative D call TRBD1 (6 bases). CDR1 MNHEY and CDR2 SMNVEV come from the germline V gene (reference sequence). Trimming took 5 bases from V and 6 from J, leaving 23 bases between them. This CDR3 comprises 17 residues. CDR3: CASSSPQGAFRGNEQFF. The CDR3 DNA follows: TGTGCCAGCAGTAGCCCACAGGGTGCCTTTCGGGGCAATGAGCAGTTCTTC.

The sample holds a few counts of this clonotype. The chain is built from TRBV7-2 and TRBJ1-3, with D possibly being TRBD1 (5 bases). CDR3 length: 13 amino acids. The germline gives CDR1 SGHTA, CDR2 FQGNSA. The ends were cut back, 8 bases at V and 0 bases at J, with 8 bases in the middle. The CDR3 nucleotides are TGTGCCAGCGGGACGGACTCTGGAAACACCATATATTTT. It translates to CASGTDSGNTIYF. The full variable domain, in which reference TRBV7-2 and TRBJ1-3 provide the parts outside the CDR3, is GAGVSQSPSNKVTEKGKDVELRCDPISGHTALYWYRQSLGQGLEFLIYFQGNSAPDKSGLPSDRFSAERTGGSVSTLTIQRTQQEDSAVYLCASGTDSGNTIYFGEGSWLTVV.

Many counts were recorded for this clonotype. The V gene is TRBV28, the J gene TRBJ1-1; D remains unclear. V lost 6 bases, J lost 3 bases, and 20 bases lay in between. The CDR3 extends over 16 amino acids. The germline V gene has CDR1 MDHEN and CDR2 SYDVKM. The CDR3 coding sequence is TGTGCCAGCAGCAATCGACGGGGAGGGAGGGACACTGAAGCTTTCTTT. It translates to CASSNRRGGRDTEAFF.

The gene calls are TRBV24-1 and TRBJ2-1; D unclear. The CDR3 totals 12 residues. V was trimmed by 3 bases and J by 6 bases, leaving 5 bases between them. Germline CDR1 is KGHDR and CDR2 is SFDVKD. This CDR3 is CATSDSRNEQFF. CDR3 in DNA: TGTGCCACCAGTGATAGTCGCAATGAGCAGTTCTTC.

The sample holds many counts of this clonotype. The rearrangement links TRBV5-1 to TRBJ1-1; D is uncertain. The CDR3 is 14 amino acids. Deletions cut 2 bases from V and 2 bases from J, with 10 bases between. The germline gives CDR1 SGHRS, CDR2 YFSETQ. CDR3 in amino acids: CASSLQTGNTEAFF. DNA of the CDR3: TGCGCCAGCAGCTTACAGACGGGAAACACTGAAGCTTTCTTT.

In its sample, this clonotype was seen a few times. The chain links TRBV11-2 to TRBJ2-1; tentatively, D is TRBD2 (6 bases). Germline assignment: CDR1 SGHAT and CDR2 FQNNGV. The CDR3 is made up of 15 amino acids. The V end was cut by 1 base, the J end by 6 bases, with 13 bases between. In DNA, the CDR3 is TGTGCCAGCAGCTTAGGGGGTAGCGGCACCAATGAGCAGTTCTTC. Residues: CASSLGGSGTNEQFF.

V usage is TRBV19 and J usage is TRBJ2-7; TRBD1 might be the D (6 bases). Germline loops: CDR1 LNHDA, CDR2 SQIVND (reference sequence). The CDR3 is 15 residues long. Trimming stripped 4 bases from V and 0 bases from J, with 13 bases between. CDR3 nucleotides: TGTGCCAGTAGTAACCGGGACATGAGCTCCTACGAGCAGTACTTC. This encodes CASSNRDMSSYEQYF.

This clonotype showed up just a few times. This rearrangement joins TRBV7-2 to TRBJ2-6; D is perhaps TRBD1 (5 bases). The V end lost 5 bases, the J end lost 1 base, and 18 bases lay between the germline ends. Looked up from germline, CDR1 is SGHTA and CDR2 is FQGNSA. The CDR3 extends over 18 amino acids. The DNA of the CDR3 is TGTGCCAGCAGCCTAAGCCGACAGTCCGGTTCTGGGGCCAACGTCCTGACTTTC. Its protein is CASSLSRQSGSGANVLTF.

This clonotype was picked up many times. The V and J genes are TRBV4-1 and TRBJ1-4; perhaps TRBD1 as D (6 bases). Germline-derived CDR1 and CDR2 are MGHRA and YSYEKL. V lost 2 bases and J 0 bases, leaving 25 bases between the germline ends. There are 21 residues in the CDR3. The CDR3 reads CASSQLGLLRGQRPTNEKLFF. DNA for the CDR3: TGCGCCAGCAGCCAATTAGGTTTGCTTCGAGGACAGAGACCAACTAATGAAAAACTGTTTTTT.

This clonotype has more than one count but fewer than ten. The rearrangement joins TRBV10-2 to TRBJ2-3; 13 bases align to TRBD2. The CDR3 spans 14 residues. Germline assignment: CDR1 WSHSY and CDR2 SAAADI. V lost 7 bases, J lost 6 bases, and 4 bases stayed unmatched. CDR3 nucleotides: TGCGCCAGCACCTGGGGACTAGCGGGGGATACGCAGTATTTT. Protein: CASTWGLAGDTQYF.

This clonotype has only a few counts. The chain recombines TRBV12-3 or TRBV12-4 with TRBJ2-3, with no clear D. V was shortened by 3 bases and J by 10 bases, with 11 bases between the two germline ends. The CDR3 is 12 amino acids. The CDR3 loop reads CASSFNNAAQYF. The CDR3 coding sequence is TGTGCCAGCAGTTTCAACAATGCGGCGCAGTATTTT.

This clonotype was seen more than once but under ten times. The genes are TRBV27 and TRBJ1-5, with D maybe TRBD1 (5 bases). The CDR3 consists of 16 residues. CDR1 is MNHEY, CDR2 SMNVEV, per germline (reference sequence). The V end lost 6 bases, the J end lost 9 bases, and 24 bases lay between the germline ends. CDR3 bases: TGTGCCAGCAGCCTGATTCAGGGCGCCGGGGGGGGGCCCCAGCATTTT. This encodes CASSLIQGAGGGPQHF.

This rearrangement joins TRBV29-1 to TRBJ2-5; no clear D gene. This CDR3 spans 14 amino acids. Between the trimmed V and J ends, which lost 4 bases and 5 bases, there was a span of 17 bases. Germline V lookup: CDR1 SQVTM, CDR2 ANQGSEA. CDR3 nucleotide sequence: TGCAGCGTTGGTCTTTGGCTAAATCAGGAGACCCAGTACTTC. Protein sequence: CSVGLWLNQETQYF.

This clonotype was seen ten or more times. The chain uses TRBV24-1 and TRBJ2-1, with 15 nucleotides matching TRBD2. The CDR3 is made up of 16 amino acids. After removal of 5 bases from V and 8 bases from J, the junction contained 6 bases not matched to a gene. The germline V gene has CDR1 KGHDR and CDR2 SFDVKD. The CDR3 nucleotides are TGTGCCACCAGTGCCGTTGGACTAGCGGGGGGGCATGAGCAGTTCTTC. It specifies CATSAVGLAGGHEQFF.

J is TRBJ1-1 and V is TRBV25-1, with TRBD1 matching 9 bases. Germline V gives CDR1 MGHDK, CDR2 SYGVNS. The V and J ends lost 3 bases and 3 bases, in that order; junction bases with no gene match: 5. The CDR3 consists of 15 residues. The CDR3 region has the DNA TGTGCCAGCAGTGACCCGACAGGGGGGGACACTGAAGCTTTCTTT. Translated, it gives CASSDPTGGDTEAFF.

This chain connects TRBV29-1 to TRBJ2-1, with 7 bases aligning to TRBD2. This CDR3 is built from 17 residues. V was pared by 4 bases and J by 1 base, with 13 bases of the junction left unmatched. The germline CDR1 and CDR2 sequences are SQVTM and ANQGSEA. The CDR3 loop is CSVGGGRGIESYNEQFF. The CDR3 DNA follows: TGCAGCGTTGGGGGTGGGAGGGGAATTGAGTCCTACAATGAGCAGTTCTTC.

The V call is TRBV12-3 or TRBV12-4, the J call TRBJ2-7; D not certain. CDR3 size: 15 residues. The V end lost 6 bases, the J end lost 0 bases, and 15 bases lay between the germline ends. The CDR3 spells CASSLLTYSSYEQYF. The CDR3, as DNA: TGTGCCAGCAGCTTACTGACGTATAGCTCCTACGAGCAGTACTTC.

The sample holds a few counts of this clonotype. J is TRBJ2-3 and V is TRBV7-2; TRBD1 might be the D (6 bases). Deletions cut 1 base from V and 5 bases from J, with 10 bases between. The CDR3 is made up of 14 amino acids. The V gene's germline CDR1 is SGHTA and CDR2 FQGNSA. In DNA form, the CDR3 reads TGTGCCAGCAGCTTAGTGGGGGCCAGAGATACGCAGTATTTT. Amino acid sequence: CASSLVGARDTQYF.